Presented here are 11 T cell receptor beta chains from one specimen sequenced in a study of CD8 T cells in ankylosing spondylitis. TCRdb called the 5' RACE reads again in MiXCR, with one record for every CDR3 protein. Here the sample spans around 250,000 distinct CDR3 sequences, around 10% being singletons. Input material: blood, either unsorted or a sorted T cell fraction (not recorded which). All receptors derive from a male donor with ankylosing spondylitis or in good health (not recorded which).

V usage is TRBV2 and J usage is TRBJ2-7; D unclear. The V gene lost 7 bases and the J gene lost 0 bases, with 4 bases spanning the gap. The CDR3 sequence is 11 residues long. Germline assignment: CDR1 SNHLY and CDR2 FYNNEI. Here the CDR3 DNA reads TGTGCCAGCAAGAGCTCCTACGAGCAGTACTTC. Protein sequence: CASKSSYEQYF.

This clonotype came up many times. V gene TRBV6-5 combines with J gene TRBJ2-3; 12 nucleotides agree with TRBD2. The CDR3 length is 16 residues. V lost 5 bases to trimming and J lost 3 bases; unmatched junction nucleotides: 6. The germline gives CDR1 MNHEY, CDR2 SVGAGI. DNA for the CDR3: TGTGCCAGCAGTACCCGACTAGCGGGGGTTACAGATACGCAGTATTTT. Amino acids: CASSTRLAGVTDTQYF.

This clonotype was seen only a few times. This chain joins TRBV20-1 and TRBJ1-5; 8 bases agree with TRBD1. This CDR3 is 17 amino acids long. The V segment lost 0 bases and the J segment 1 base; nucleotides outside the gene matches: 8. The germline gives CDR1 DFQATT, CDR2 SNEGSKA (reference sequence). For the CDR3, the DNA is TGCAGTGCTAGAGATGCGGCAGGGGGCGTAAGCAATCAGCCCCAGCATTTT. Translation gives CSARDAAGGVSNQPQHF.

This clonotype has ten or more counts. The V call is TRBV6-6, the J call TRBJ2-5; no clear D. V was pared by 4 bases and J by 4 bases, with 7 bases between. The CDR3 has 12 residues. Germline V gene sequence: CDR1 MNHNY, CDR2 SVGAGI (reference sequence). CDR3 nucleotides: TGTGCCAGCAGTTCCGGCCGAGAGACCCAGTACTTC. Protein product: CASSSGRETQYF.

In this sample, this clonotype turned up many times. This chain connects TRBV5-1 to TRBJ1-4; 9 nucleotides match TRBD1. There are 16 residues in the CDR3. Per the germline V gene, CDR1 is SGHRS and CDR2 is YFSETQ. Trimming at V came to 5 bases and at J to 7 bases, leaving 12 bases not matched to a gene. The CDR3 bases are TGCGCCAGCAGAACACGGCCGGGACAGGGCGGTGAAAAACTGTTTTTT. This gives the protein CASRTRPGQGGEKLFF.

This clonotype was recorded at least ten times. This rearrangement joins TRBV12-3 or TRBV12-4 to TRBJ2-3; D call uncertain. The CDR3 is 13 amino acids. Trimming stripped 5 bases from V and 4 bases from J, with 10 bases between. The CDR3 DNA sequence: TGTGCCAGCAGTGTGGTCATCCCAGATACGCAGTATTTT. Its protein product is CASSVVIPDTQYF.

In its sample, this clonotype was seen many times. The chain joins TRBV5-1 to TRBJ2-6, with a weak D call TRBD1 (6 bases). The CDR3 is 13 residues long. V lost 3 bases to trimming and J lost 9 bases, with 10 bases between them. CDR1 is SGHRS, CDR2 YFSETQ, per germline. The CDR3 DNA reads as TGCGCCAGCAGCTCCGGGGACATCAACGTCCTGACTTTC. Its translation: CASSSGDINVLTF.

This clonotype was counted ten times or more. The V gene is TRBV5-1, the J gene TRBJ2-1; D gene ambiguous. The CDR3 consists of 11 residues. V lost 0 bases, J lost 8 bases, and 3 bases lay in between. CDR1 is SGHRS and CDR2 is YFSETQ in the germline V gene. The CDR3 sequence is CASSLDHEQFF. The CDR3 bases are TGCGCCAGCAGCTTGGACCATGAGCAGTTCTTC.

The J gene is TRBJ1-2, the V gene TRBV3-1; D is ambiguous. The V end was cut by 1 base, the J end by 5 bases, with 11 bases between. CDR1 and CDR2 (germline): LGHDT, YNNKEL (reference sequence). The CDR3 runs 14 residues. The CDR3 DNA is TGTGCCAGCAGCCAAGGGGCAGGAGGGTATGGCTACACCTTC. Translated, it gives CASSQGAGGYGYTF. The full variable domain, completed using reference TRBV3-1 and TRBJ1-2, is DTAVSQTPKYLVTQMGNDKSIKCEQNLGHDTMYWYKQDSKKFLKIMFSYNNKELIINETVPNRFSPKSPDKAHLNLHINSLELGDSAVYFCASSQGAGGYGYTFGSGTRLTVV.

V and J are TRBV10-3 and TRBJ2-3, with 13 positions matching TRBD2. V dropped 4 bases and J dropped 1; count of bases not matched to a gene: 8. The germline V gene has CDR1 ENHRY and CDR2 SYGVKD. The CDR3 contains 18 residues. The CDR3 is CAISVTSGGAQGTDTQYF. CDR3 nucleotides: TGTGCCATCAGTGTAACTAGCGGGGGGGCGCAAGGCACAGATACGCAGTATTTT.

This clonotype was counted a few times. This chain links TRBV18 with TRBJ1-2, with D perhaps matching TRBD1 (6 bases). The CDR3 sequence is 14 residues long. The germline CDR1 and CDR2 sequences are KGHSH and LQKENI. Trimming cost V 3 bases and J 0 bases, with 8 bases left between them. CDR3: CASSPGQSNYGYTF. CDR3 coding DNA: TGTGCCAGCTCACCCGGACAGTCTAACTATGGCTACACCTTC.